This T cell receptor (beta chain) emerged from a study of CD4 T cells in relation to SARS-CoV-2 and coronaviruses (dated by TCRdb to the early 2020s). With regard to the full study: HLA restriction was mapped for shared crossreactive spike epitopes using patient-derived lymphoblastoid cell lines. The Adaptive Biotechnologies TCR-sequencing kit was used to sequence samples from a few pre-COVID donors and the naive versus memory experiments, whereas other data were Illumina-based. For other donors in the study, expansion assays were sequenced with a different, Illumina-based TCR-beta assay. The study assessed, at the TCR clonotype level, memory CD4+ T cell crossreactivity between SARS-CoV-2 and common cold coronavirus spike proteins.

CD4+ T cells from unexposed donors were collected before the COVID-19 pandemic (2011-2018). To separate naive from memory CD4+ T cells, cryopreserved PBMCs first underwent CD4 enrichment and then EasySep naive CD4+ T cell enrichment. Leukapheresis product for the unexposed donors was bought commercially. PBMCs were isolated from leukapheresis product or whole blood by Ficoll-Paque PLUS gradient centrifugation. The PBMCs went either fresh into the expansion assay or into cryopreservation at -140 degrees C. The QIAamp Micro DNA Kit was used to extract genomic DNA from the CD4+ T cells. In the case of this clone: Its target antigen remains unknown. No quality values exist for individual bases; no much larger clone is one base distant.

What the authors observed across the whole study: Crossreactive clones showed significantly weaker SARS-CoV-2-driven expansion than monoreactive clones, consistent with antigenic imprinting. The study was constrained by small numbers of patients and of tested TCRs. Memory CD4+ clonotypes crossrecognizing SARS-CoV-2 and at least one common cold coronavirus spike were found in around 71% of donors. Crossreactivity analysis centred on spike protein, so crossreactivity against other viral proteins was not assessed. Pre-pandemic and post-infection samples were not both contributed by any donor, so tracing of the source of pre-existing responses was limited. Naive versus memory sequencing indicated the assay detects memory recall responses rather than primary responses primed during culture.

Deep-resolution immunoSEQ TCR-beta sequencing was performed on DNA from uncultured naive and memory CD4+ T cells. The study's processing was this. During preprocessing, nonproductive sequences were removed, along with CDR3s that did not begin with C, did not end with F or W, or were shorter than 7 amino acids. Cultured and uncultured naive and memory CD4+ repertoires were searched for previously identified spike- and CEF-reactive CDR3s. CDR3 homology was quantified as pairwise Levenshtein distance, calculated with the stringdist R package after three terminal residues were trimmed from each end. The table comes from immuneACCESS by way of TCRdb, which keeps in-frame sequences with V and J called. Part of the clones is missing from these tables; in studies checked, under half for an unresolved V gene and the rest for unknown reasons. V and J calls and clone size are given by that table; D and trimming were obtained from the DNA. This sample is represented by about 60,000 clones; roughly 93% of them were singletons. Of the sample, roughly 0.14% is held by the ten largest clones.

The germline V gene supplies CDR1 MDHEN and CDR2 SYDVKM. The CDR3 contains 13 residues, cysteine and phenylalanine counted. Only the CDR3 part of the read is kept: 39 bases, read in frame from the first base. The junction carries 7 bases between V and J, which are trimmed by 2 bases and 6 bases respectively. This clonotype was obtained from a human donor in good health. The sequence joins TRBV28 to TRBJ2-2; the D gene lacks a confident call. The sequencing sample was made of naive CD4+ T cells from PBMCs. The cell subset or site tag for this specimen amounts to: naive CD4+ T cells isolated by negative enrichment. The CDR3 has the sequence CASSLALSGELFF. The sequenced DNA: TGTGCCAGCAGTTTAGCGCTATCCGGGGAGCTGTTTTTT.